Shown below are 30 T cell receptor beta chains from a single sample sequenced in a study of control samples from healthy donors and cancer patients. The assay was immunoSEQ multiplex PCR, and TCRdb's table has in-frame clones only and misses some. The repertoire consists of about 89,000 clones, with approximately 86% occurring once and the leading ten covering around 21%. Sequencing input: blood. These receptors all stem from a man younger than 45 in good health.

DNA of the CDR3: TGTGCCAGCAGGGCCCTGAGAGCCCGGGAGACCCAGTACTTC. Residues: CASRALRARETQYF. This chain joins TRBV5-8 and TRBJ2-5; unclear D gene. CDR3 length: 14 amino acids. Trimming stripped 5 bases from V and 5 bases from J, with 16 bases between. Germline V CDR1 and CDR2: SGHTS, YDEGEE.

The rearrangement joins TRBV7-3 to TRBJ1-2; unclear D gene. This CDR3 region has 14 residues. Germline V gene lookup returns CDR1 SGHTA and CDR2 FQGTGA. V lost 5 bases to trimming and J lost 3 bases, with 13 bases between them. CDR3 residues: CASSPPEAHYGYTF. CDR3 DNA sequence: TGTGCCAGCAGCCCCCCGGAGGCTCACTATGGCTACACCTTC.

The gene calls are TRBV7-2 and TRBJ2-5; possible D gene TRBD2, 6 bases. This CDR3 has 14 residues. Germline CDR1 reads SGHTA; CDR2 reads FQGNSA. Trimming pared 5 bases from V and 2 bases from J, leaving 12 bases between. The CDR3 loop is CASSLNGGQETQYF. The CDR3 nucleotides are TGTGCCAGCAGCCTAAACGGGGGACAAGAGACCCAGTACTTC.

The gene calls are TRBV6-1 and TRBJ2-3; TRBD2 agrees at 7 bases. In germline, CDR1 is MNHNS, CDR2 SASEGT. This CDR3 contains 20 residues. V dropped 0 bases and J dropped 4; count of bases not matched to a gene: 19. The CDR3 sequence is CASSEAPFRWGTTPPDTQYF. The CDR3 bases are TGTGCCAGCAGTGAAGCGCCTTTTCGGTGGGGGACTACCCCCCCAGATACGCAGTATTTT.

This clone occurred a few times. The chain recombines TRBV24-1 with TRBJ2-3, with D possibly TRBD2 on 7 matching bases. CDR1 and CDR2 from the germline V gene are KGHDR and SFDVKD. The V end was cut by 1 base, the J end by 4 bases, with 14 bases between. This CDR3 has 16 residues. CDR3 residues: CATSDFGGATPDTQYF. As DNA, the CDR3 is TGTGCCACCAGTGATTTTGGGGGGGCCACACCAGATACGCAGTATTTT.

J is TRBJ2-7 and V is TRBV5-8; 11 bases line up with TRBD1. The CDR3 length is 15 residues. The germline gives CDR1 SGHTS, CDR2 YDEGEE. The V gene end was trimmed by 4 bases and the J gene end by 3 bases; junction bases not matched to a gene: 6. The CDR3 sequence: CASSRTGGLLYEQYV. CDR3 nucleotide sequence: TGTGCCAGCAGCAGGACAGGGGGCCTACTCTACGAGCAGTACGTC.

There are a few counts of this clone. The V and J genes are TRBV6-5 and TRBJ1-2, with TRBD1 as a possible D gene (6 bases). V was clipped by 6 bases and J by 1 base, with 15 bases between them. The CDR3 is 15 residues long. Germline assignment: CDR1 MNHEY and CDR2 SVGAGI. CDR3 bases: TGTGCCAGCAGCCGGACCGGGACACTTAACTATGGCTACACCTTC. Translating it yields CASSRTGTLNYGYTF.

This chain connects TRBV9 to TRBJ2-2; 9 bases fit TRBD1. From germline, CDR1 is SGDLS and CDR2 YYNGEE. J lost 6 bases, V lost 4 bases, and 10 bases had no gene match. This CDR3 contains 16 residues. The CDR3 spells CASSSGPGTGPGELFF. CDR3 coding DNA: TGTGCCAGCAGCTCAGGTCCCGGGACAGGGCCCGGGGAGCTGTTTTTT.

Only one count was recorded for this clone. This sequence joins TRBV5-5 and TRBJ2-1; the match to TRBD1 covers 11 bases. Losses at the gene ends were 4 bases for V and 3 bases for J; bases not matched to a gene: 6. Germline V CDR1 and CDR2: SGHKS, YYEKEE (reference sequence). CDR3 length: 16 residues. The CDR3 region has the DNA TGTGCCAGCAGCGCGGAAGGGACAGGGGGCTACAATGAGCAGTTCTTC. Protein sequence: CASSAEGTGGYNEQFF. The variable domain in full, with the rest retrieved from reference TRBV5-5 and TRBJ2-1, is DAGVTQSPTHLIKTRGQQVTLRCSPISGHKSVSWYQQVLGQGPQFIFQYYEKEERGRGNFPDRFSARQFPNYSSELNVNALLLGDSALYLCASSAEGTGGYNEQFFGPGTRLTVL.

This clone was counted only a few times. This chain links TRBV24-1 with TRBJ2-1; 13 bases map to TRBD2. The germline V gene encodes CDR1 KGHDR and CDR2 SFDVKD. The junction had 10 bases not matched to a gene; V was cut back by 12 bases and J by 0 bases. This CDR3 has 17 amino acids. The CDR3 here is CAPYGTSGASSYNEQFF. Written as DNA, the CDR3 is TGTGCCCCCTACGGGACTAGCGGGGCGAGCTCCTACAATGAGCAGTTCTTC.

This rearrangement joins TRBV7-8 to TRBJ1-3; TRBD1 might be the D (5 bases). CDR1 SGHVS and CDR2 FQNEAQ come from the germline V gene. The CDR3 length is 14 residues. Trimming removed 1 base from V and 2 bases from J, with 6 bases in between. The CDR3 bases are TGTGCCAGCAGCTTAGGGGGCACTGGAAACACCATATATTTT. Translated, it gives CASSLGGTGNTIYF.

The DNA of the CDR3 is TGTGCCAGCCGGGTATGGTCTGGAAACACCATATATTTT. The encoded protein is CASRVWSGNTIYF. The chain employs TRBV7-9 and TRBJ1-3; no definite D call. The length of the CDR3 is 13 residues. With 8 bases removed from V and 1 base from J, the gap between germline ends came to 9 bases. The germline V gene has CDR1 SEHNR and CDR2 FQNEAQ (reference sequence).

In DNA, the CDR3 is TGTGCCAGCAGCCCCGGGTCTTCCTACAATGAGCAGTTCTTC. Amino acids: CASSPGSSYNEQFF. The chain links TRBV11-2 to TRBJ2-1; no definite D call. The CDR3 has 14 residues. V was clipped by 5 bases and J by 1 base, with 9 bases between them. CDR1 and CDR2 from the germline V gene are SGHAT and FQNNGV.

The chain combines TRBV7-8 with TRBJ2-5; TRBD1 is a possible D gene (7 bases). V was clipped by 1 base and J by 12 bases, with 18 bases between them. Germline V CDR1 and CDR2: SGHVS, FQNEAQ. This CDR3 is 14 amino acids long. The DNA for the CDR3 is TGTGCCAGCAGCTTAGGGGCGGGACAGTACCCCAAGTACTTC. This gives the protein CASSLGAGQYPKYF.

The DNA for the CDR3 is TGTGCCAGCAGCTCTACAGCAGGCACAGATACGCAGTATTTT. The encoded protein is CASSSTAGTDTQYF. The rearrangement uses TRBV11-2 and TRBJ2-3; D call uncertain. Per the germline V gene, CDR1 is SGHAT and CDR2 is FQNNGV. Trimming took 4 bases from V and 1 from J, leaving 9 bases between them. The CDR3 sequence is 14 residues long.

V is TRBV25-1 and J is TRBJ2-7; D ambiguous. V lost 1 base, J lost 12 bases, and 10 bases lay in between. The CDR3 length is 11 residues. Germline CDR1 and CDR2: MGHDK and SYGVNS. CDR3 protein: CASSESGNRYF. In nucleotides, the CDR3 is TGTGCCAGCAGTGAATCGGGCAACCGGTACTTC.

This clone appeared a single time. The chain carries TRBV5-6 and TRBJ2-3; possible D gene TRBD2, 5 bases. Germline V gene sequence: CDR1 SGHDT, CDR2 YYEEEE. The CDR3 length is 16 residues. Trimming left V 4 bases short and J 0 bases short, with 15 bases between. The CDR3 DNA is TGTGCCAGCAGCGGAGAGCGGCAGACTAGCACAGATACGCAGTATTTT. This sequence encodes CASSGERQTSTDTQYF.

V is TRBV7-9 and J is TRBJ2-6, with 8 nucleotides matching TRBD1. CDR1 SEHNR and CDR2 FQNEAQ come from the germline V gene (reference sequence). V gave up 5 bases and J gave up 2 bases; unmatched junction bases: 8. This CDR3 is 17 amino acids long. CDR3 in DNA: TGTGCCAGCAGCGAGAGGACAGGGCGTGCTGGGGCCAACGTCCTGACTTTC. Encoded protein: CASSERTGRAGANVLTF.

The chain uses TRBV7-9 and TRBJ2-2; 10 bases map to TRBD2. The CDR3 runs 17 residues. V lost 5 bases, J lost 3 bases, and 9 bases stayed unmatched. From germline, CDR1 is SEHNR and CDR2 FQNEAQ (reference sequence). CDR3 amino acids: CASSGPPGLAHTGELFF. The DNA for the CDR3 is TGTGCCAGCAGCGGTCCCCCGGGACTAGCGCACACCGGGGAGCTGTTTTTT.

This sequence joins TRBV3-1 (or the pseudogene TRBV3-2) and TRBJ2-5, with a possible D match to TRBD2 (5 bases). The CDR3 covers 13 residues. Germline-derived CDR1 and CDR2 are LGHDT and YNNKEL (reference sequence). V gave up 4 bases and J gave up 3 bases, with 9 bases separating them. CDR3 residues: CASSRNGEETQYF. CDR3 nucleotides: TGTGCCAGCAGCCGAAACGGGGAAGAGACCCAGTACTTC.

The rearrangement uses TRBV12-3 or TRBV12-4 and TRBJ1-1, with 8 bases lining up with TRBD1. There are 13 residues in the CDR3. V lost 5 bases and J lost 7; bases outside the gene matches: 6. DNA for the CDR3: TGTGCCAGCAGTCGACAGGGGAATAATGAAGCTTTCTTT. Translating gives CASSRQGNNEAFF.

V and J are TRBV5-1 and TRBJ2-5; maybe TRBD1 (5 bases). The V gene lost 2 bases and the J gene lost 1 base, with 9 bases spanning the gap. Germline V CDR1 and CDR2: SGHRS, YFSETQ. The CDR3 has 14 residues. The CDR3 nucleotides read TGCGCCAGCAGCTTTGGGGCAGCCCAAGAGACCCAGTACTTC. This encodes CASSFGAAQETQYF.

This clone was seen just once. This CDR3 is also generated by other DNA sequences in the sample. The chain employs TRBV6-5 and TRBJ1-4; a weak D match, TRBD1 (6 bases). V was cut by 0 bases and J by 7 bases, with 15 bases left in between. Germline CDR1 is MNHEY and CDR2 is SVGAGI. This CDR3 contains 16 residues. CDR3 nucleotide sequence: TGTGCCAGCAGTTACTCAGGGGGGCAGGGAGGTGAAAAACTGTTTTTT. This translates into CASSYSGGQGGEKLFF.

The chain joins TRBV29-1 to TRBJ1-1; TRBD1 matches at 7 bases. The germline CDR1 and CDR2 sequences are SQVTM and ANQGSEA. The junction had 5 bases not matched to a gene; V was cut back by 6 bases and J by 1 base. The CDR3 consists of 13 residues. This CDR3 is CSVAGQRNTEAFF. Written as DNA, the CDR3 is TGCAGCGTCGCGGGACAGCGGAACACTGAAGCTTTCTTT.

The rearrangement links TRBV7-9 to TRBJ2-3; D is possibly TRBD1 (6 bases). V dropped 3 bases and J dropped 2 bases, with 15 bases sitting between them. CDR1 is SEHNR, CDR2 FQNEAQ, per germline (reference sequence). There are 16 residues in the CDR3. The CDR3 loop reads CASSFPDSRATDTQYF. CDR3 DNA: TGTGCCAGCAGCTTCCCGGACAGCCGAGCCACAGATACGCAGTATTTT.

V gene TRBV6-4 combines with J gene TRBJ1-2; D is unresolved. V lost 6 bases and J 2 bases, leaving 10 bases between the germline ends. The germline V gene encodes CDR1 MRHNA and CDR2 SNTAGT. The CDR3 sequence is 13 residues long. Here the CDR3 DNA reads TGTGCCAGCAGCCCCGGTAGAAACTATGGCTACACCTTC. It codes for CASSPGRNYGYTF.

The chain joins TRBV6-5 to TRBJ2-7; 7 positions match TRBD2. The CDR3 consists of 15 residues. CDR1 is MNHEY and CDR2 is SVGAGI in the germline V gene. With V trimmed by 0 bases and J by 4 bases, 6 bases remained unmatched. CDR3 loop: CASSYSTGLVYEQYF. DNA of the CDR3: TGTGCCAGCAGTTACTCGACTGGACTAGTTTACGAGCAGTACTTC.

This sequence joins TRBV7-2 and TRBJ2-1; a weak D match, TRBD2 (5 bases). Per germline, CDR1 SGHTA and CDR2 FQGNSA. The CDR3 contains 16 residues. V was cut by 5 bases and J by 1 base, with 15 bases left in between. The CDR3 nucleotides read TGTGCCAGCAGCCTCCCTAGCCTCGGGTCCTACAATGAGCAGTTCTTC. Protein sequence: CASSLPSLGSYNEQFF. Using reference TRBV7-2 and TRBJ2-1 for the parts outside the CDR3, the full variable domain is GAGVSQSPSNKVTEKGKDVELRCDPISGHTALYWYRQSLGQGLEFLIYFQGNSAPDKSGLPSDRFSAERTGGSVSTLTIQRTQQEDSAVYLCASSLPSLGSYNEQFFGPGTRLTVL.

This chain joins TRBV6-5 and TRBJ1-1; no reliable D call. Per the germline V gene, CDR1 is MNHEY and CDR2 is SVGAGI. Trimming shortened V by 6 bases and J by 0 bases, and 5 bases separated the two germline ends. This CDR3 region has 12 residues. The CDR3, as DNA: TGTGCCAGCAGCCAACTGAACACTGAAGCTTTCTTT. It codes for CASSQLNTEAFF.

The V gene is TRBV5-4, the J gene TRBJ1-4; 7 nucleotides line up with TRBD1. The V segment lost 0 bases and the J segment 7 bases; nucleotides outside the gene matches: 12. The germline gives CDR1 SGHNT, CDR2 YYREEE (reference sequence). The CDR3 sequence is 17 residues long. This chain's CDR3 is CASSLGRGPGVSEKLFF. In DNA, the CDR3 is TGTGCCAGCAGCTTGGGGAGGGGGCCGGGAGTAAGTGAAAAACTGTTTTTT. Together with reference TRBV5-4 and TRBJ1-4, the CDR3 gives the full variable domain: ETGVTQSPTHLIKTRGQQVTLRCSSQSGHNTVSWYQQALGQGPQFIFQYYREEENGRGNFPPRFSGLQFPNYSSELNVNALELDDSALYLCASSLGRGPGVSEKLFFGSGTQLSVL.